The TCR beta chain under discussion was sequenced for a study of T cell responses to AZD1222 COVID-19 vaccine (dated by TCRdb to the early 2020s). About the study as a whole: AZD1222 recipients given second doses at about 4 weeks or at about 12 weeks were pooled, since spike-specific TCR depth and breadth were not found to differ between the two schedules. TCR sequencing was performed for 230 to 250 trial participants, of whom 200 to 210 were given two doses of AZD1222 and 26 were given two doses of MenACWY control vaccine. Trial participants were enrolled by age into subgroups of 18-55, 56-69 and 70-plus years, and around 150, 28 and 57 TCR-sequenced participants, respectively, were included in these subgroups. Results the study describes overall, beyond this receptor: Nearly half of unique spike-specific TCRs reportedly recognized epitopes outside regions mutated in the B.1.351 and B.1.1.7 variants. Only six AZD1222 recipients were SARS-CoV-2 seropositive at baseline, limiting conclusions about previously exposed vaccinees. Participants were mostly white British and included more females than males, and it was suggested by the authors that clonal diversity may have been underestimated. After two AZD1222 doses, both the breadth and the depth of spike-specific TCRs were significantly higher than at day 0 and than in MenACWY recipients. The whole spike protein was spanned by vaccine-associated CD4 TCRs, and dominant responses were seen in regions 160-218 and 743-854. No day 14 peak-response samples were available, so repertoires were characterized only after the peak T cell response. The 56-69-year group was small, and its depth increase did not reach significance, likely because of low power.

The germline V gene (reference sequence) provides CDR1 SEHNR and CDR2 FQNEAQ. V is reduced by 4 bases and J by 2 bases, leaving a spacing of 16 bases between them. The CDR3 numbers 16 residues from cysteine through phenylalanine. CDR3 DNA is the only sequence kept; it has 48 bases, read in frame from the first base. The CDR3 regions of human TCRbeta chains were subjected to immunosequencing. On the authors' methods: Repertoire TCRs were matched against a reference library of SARS-CoV-2-specific TCRs generated with the MIRA antigen-specificity platform. Breadth meant the fraction of unique TCRs that were SARS-CoV-2-associated, whereas depth meant the fraction of total T cells that were SARS-CoV-2-associated. Each spike-specific TCR was assigned to its reactive spike region and to a CD4 or CD8 class using the MIRA data. Log10-transformed breadth and depth values were compared by one-way ANOVA with Sidak's multiple comparisons tests. Sourced from immuneACCESS, this table was stored by TCRdb with only in-frame sequences that have V and J called. A share of the clones is absent; for the studies checked, an unresolved V gene accounts for under half, and the remainder has no known explanation. V and J calls and clone size follow that table, whereas D and trimming were derived from the DNA. For this sample there are around 100,000 clones; around 94% appear just once. Of the sample, 2.2% is held by the ten largest clones.

The meaning of the sample's time point label: baseline before first vaccination. Vaccinee samples were obtained from the UK trials COV001 and COV002, which included a single-blind randomized controlled phase 2/3 trial of AZD1222 (ChAdOx1 nCoV-19) in healthy adults. For TCRbeta chain sequencing, PBMC samples from trial participants were taken at day 0 and at day 28 after the second dose. Points on this clone: Its cognate antigen has yet to be identified. No quality values exist for individual bases; no much larger clone is one base distant.

The chain was built from TRBV7-9 and TRBJ2-3, with the D gene not confidently named. Sequenced here: peripheral blood, sampled on day 0 of AZD1222 vaccination. The TCR originated in an adult in good health. The DNA reads as follows: TGTGCCAGCAGCTGGGCCCCTGATGGGGTCACAGATACGCAGTATTTT. This sequence encodes CASSWAPDGVTDTQYF.